The 32 T cell receptor beta chains below all came from one sample that was sequenced in a study of blood T cell repertoires in COVID-19. Repertoires were generated with immunoSEQ multiplex PCR, while TCRdb's copy carries only in-frame clones and drops some. The profile shows roughly 180,000 clones, about 86% of them singletons. Material: peripheral blood. All receptors come from a man in his 70s with active or convalescent COVID-19.

The rearrangement joins TRBV2 to TRBJ1-5; TRBD1 agrees at 11 bases. The junction had 15 bases not matched to a gene; V was cut back by 4 bases and J by 7 bases. From germline, CDR1 is SNHLY and CDR2 FYNNEI. The CDR3 has 18 amino acids. The CDR3 reads CASSVAVRGQGEEQPQHF. The CDR3 nucleotides are TGTGCCAGCAGTGTGGCTGTTAGGGGACAGGGGGAAGAGCAGCCCCAGCATTTT.

The chain carries TRBV5-8 and TRBJ2-2; the match to TRBD2 covers 11 bases. The CDR3 has 16 residues. With 4 bases clipped from V and 3 bases from J, the junction kept 5 bases outside the gene matches. The germline V gene has CDR1 SGHTS and CDR2 YDEGEE. The CDR3 here is CASSPLAGGYTGELFF. Written as DNA, the CDR3 is TGTGCCAGCAGCCCCCTAGCGGGAGGTTACACCGGGGAGCTGTTTTTT.

V is TRBV10-3 and J is TRBJ1-2; tentatively, D is TRBD1 (6 bases). Germline V gives CDR1 ENHRY, CDR2 SYGVKD. CDR3 length: 13 amino acids. V was cut by 3 bases and J by 4 bases, with 9 bases left in between. The CDR3 loop is CAISEAGVYGYTF. The CDR3 DNA reads as TGTGCCATCAGTGAAGCAGGGGTCTATGGCTACACCTTC.

The J gene is TRBJ1-2, the V gene TRBV27, with 8 bases lining up with TRBD1. Germline V gene lookup returns CDR1 MNHEY and CDR2 SMNVEV (reference sequence). This CDR3 is 14 amino acids long. Trimming took 5 bases from V and 4 from J; bases not matched to a gene: 6. CDR3 coding DNA: TGTGCCAGCAGTCCCCGGACAGGGCCCTATGGCTACACCTTC. It specifies CASSPRTGPYGYTF.

V gene TRBV7-2 combines with J gene TRBJ2-5; possible D gene TRBD1, 5 bases. Deletions cut 5 bases from V and 5 bases from J, with 21 bases between. Germline V gene data show CDR1 as SGHTA and CDR2 as FQGNSA. This CDR3 has 16 residues. CDR3 sequence: CASSPYTGSQGETQYF. Here the CDR3 DNA reads TGTGCCAGCAGCCCCTATACAGGAAGCCAAGGGGAGACCCAGTACTTC.

This clone was recorded a few times. The CDR3 loop reads CASSTGQGGNTIYF. The CDR3, as DNA: TGTGCCAGCTCAACGGGACAGGGAGGAAACACCATATATTTT. The chain combines TRBV18 with TRBJ1-3; TRBD1 aligns across 9 bases. The CDR3 runs 14 residues. The germline V gene has CDR1 KGHSH and CDR2 LQKENI. V shed 5 bases, J shed 4 bases, and the junction held 3 bases outside the gene matches.

The chain recombines TRBV9 with TRBJ2-3; possible D gene TRBD2, 6 bases. Deletions cut 1 base from V and 2 bases from J, with 11 bases between. The CDR3 consists of 15 residues. Germline assignment: CDR1 SGDLS and CDR2 YYNGEE. CDR3 loop: CASSVYGGDTDTQYF. For the CDR3, the DNA is TGTGCCAGCAGCGTATACGGGGGAGACACAGATACGCAGTATTTT.

This chain links TRBV28 with TRBJ2-6; 7 nucleotides match TRBD1. The CDR3 loop spans 15 amino acids. V trimming: 7 bases; J trimming: 2 bases; junction bases outside the gene matches: 5. CDR1 is MDHEN and CDR2 is SYDVKM in the germline V gene. The CDR3 region has the DNA TGTGCCAGCATCGCCCAGGGGGCTGGGGCCAACGTCCTGACTTTC. This sequence encodes CASIAQGAGANVLTF.

The V gene is TRBV7-2, the J gene TRBJ1-5, with no clear D. The CDR3 loop spans 15 amino acids. Germline values: CDR1 SGHTA, CDR2 FQGNSA. V was trimmed by 3 bases and J by 1 base, leaving 10 bases between them. CDR3 in amino acids: CASSFLTGSNQPQHF. CDR3 DNA: TGTGCCAGCAGCTTTCTTACGGGAAGCAATCAGCCCCAGCATTTT.

This clone was counted a few times. The chain uses TRBV6-5 and TRBJ2-3; TRBD2 is a possible D gene (5 bases). CDR1 is MNHEY and CDR2 is SVGAGI in the germline V gene. This CDR3 region has 13 residues. V shed 6 bases and J shed 5 bases, with 12 bases lying between them. The CDR3 is CASSQASGDTQYF. CDR3 DNA: TGTGCCAGCAGCCAAGCAAGCGGAGATACGCAGTATTTT.

In the case of this clone: One end of the junction is discordant with germline, which a read error may explain. The DNA for the CDR3 is TGTGCCGGCAGCGGGAGGGCCGTTACGCAGTATTTT. Translating it yields CAGSGRAVTQYF. V gene TRBV28 combines with J gene TRBJ2-3; 10 bases are a match to TRBD2. CDR3 length equals 12 residues. Germline V gives CDR1 MDHEN, CDR2 SYDVKM.

This CDR3 reads CASSSQVAGELFF. DNA of the CDR3: TGTGCCAGCAGTTCACAGGTTGCCGGGGAGCTGTTTTTT. The chain uses TRBV28 and TRBJ2-2, with D possibly being TRBD1 (5 bases). The CDR3 contains 13 residues. Germline values: CDR1 MDHEN, CDR2 SYDVKM. V was cut by 4 bases and J by 6 bases, with 9 bases left in between.

The CDR3 region is CASSLYSGQGYEQYF. CDR3 in DNA: TGCGCCAGCAGCTTGTATTCGGGACAGGGTTACGAGCAGTACTTC. The genes are TRBV5-1 and TRBJ2-7; 9 nucleotides match TRBD1. This CDR3 contains 15 residues. Germline CDR1 reads SGHRS; CDR2 reads YFSETQ. V dropped 1 base and J dropped 4; count of bases not matched to a gene: 6.

The chain carries TRBV6-5 and TRBJ2-7; 14 positions match TRBD2. Germline assignment: CDR1 MNHEY and CDR2 SVGAGI. V shed 7 bases and J 3 bases; nucleotides not matched to a gene: 5. The CDR3 consists of 15 residues. DNA of the CDR3: TGTGCCAGCACCCGACTAGCGGGGGGGAACTACGAGCAGTACTTC. Protein sequence: CASTRLAGGNYEQYF.

The V gene is TRBV6-6, the J gene TRBJ1-4, with a weak D call TRBD1 (6 bases). Germline CDR1 and CDR2: MNHNY and SVGAGI (reference sequence). The CDR3 extends over 15 amino acids. V was trimmed by 2 bases and J by 5 bases, leaving 12 bases between them. The CDR3 here is CASSYPSDSNEKLFF. CDR3 nucleotides: TGTGCCAGCAGTTACCCTTCGGACAGCAATGAAAAACTGTTTTTT.

V usage is TRBV12-3 or TRBV12-4 and J usage is TRBJ1-2; a weak D match, TRBD1 (6 bases). Trimming removed 3 bases from V and 8 bases from J, with 13 bases in between. CDR3 length: 13 amino acids. CDR3 sequence reads: CASSFGTSRGYTF. The CDR3 DNA reads as TGTGCCAGCAGTTTCGGGACATCGAGGGGCTACACCTTC.

This sequence joins TRBV7-2 and TRBJ2-1; maybe TRBD2 (5 bases). The CDR3 spans 14 residues. The germline V and J ends were trimmed by 5 bases and 8 bases, with 16 bases remaining between them. The germline gives CDR1 SGHTA, CDR2 FQGNSA. CDR3 sequence reads: CASSPGLARDEQFF. Here the CDR3 DNA reads TGTGCCAGCAGCCCCGGGCTAGCTAGGGATGAGCAGTTCTTC.

The chain employs TRBV6-2 or TRBV6-3 and TRBJ1-1; 12 bases fit TRBD1. CDR1 is MNHEY and CDR2 is SVGEGT in the germline V gene. V was clipped by 6 bases and J by 10 bases; unmatched bases: 12. CDR3 length equals 15 residues. The CDR3 is CASSRRAGQGAVAFF. CDR3 DNA: TGTGCCAGCAGCAGACGAGCGGGACAGGGGGCCGTAGCTTTCTTT.

The chain recombines TRBV9 with TRBJ1-3; TRBD1 aligns across 7 bases. Germline lookup yields CDR1 SGDLS and CDR2 YYNGEE. This CDR3 comprises 14 residues. The trim removed 4 bases at V and 5 bases at J, leaving 6 bases unmatched. The CDR3 nucleotides are TGTGCCAGCAGCCAACGGGACAGAAGAAACACCATATATTTT. Translated: CASSQRDRRNTIYF.

This sequence joins TRBV28 and TRBJ2-5, with 9 bases matching TRBD1. The V and J ends lost 2 bases and 1 base, in that order; junction bases with no gene match: 2. The germline V gene encodes CDR1 MDHEN and CDR2 SYDVKM. The CDR3 totals 15 residues. CDR3 in DNA: TGTGCCAGCAGTTTAAGGGACAGGGCCCAAGAGACCCAGTACTTC. This gives the protein CASSLRDRAQETQYF.

This rearrangement joins TRBV5-1 to TRBJ2-2; D remains ambiguous. This CDR3 comprises 13 residues. CDR1 is SGHRS and CDR2 is YFSETQ in the germline V gene. With 0 bases removed from V and 4 bases from J, the gap between germline ends came to 4 bases. CDR3 protein: CASSLESTGELFF. The CDR3 DNA reads TGCGCCAGCAGCTTGGAGAGCACCGGGGAGCTGTTTTTT. Based on the CDR3 plus reference TRBV5-1 and TRBJ2-2, the full variable domain is KAGVTQTPRYLIKTRGQQVTLSCSPISGHRSVSWYQQTPGQGLQFLFEYFSETQRNKGNFPGRFSGRQFSNSRSEMNVSTLELGDSALYLCASSLESTGELFFGEGSRLTVL.

The chain carries TRBV3-1 (or the pseudogene TRBV3-2) and TRBJ1-2; possible D gene TRBD1, 6 bases. Trimming took 3 bases from V and 4 from J, leaving 9 bases between them. Germline V gene lookup returns CDR1 LGHDT and CDR2 YNNKEL (reference sequence). The CDR3 has 13 residues. The CDR3 nucleotides read TGTGCCAGCAGCCAGCAGGGGCTCTATGGCTACACCTTC. The encoded protein is CASSQQGLYGYTF.

The sample holds a few counts of this clone. V gene TRBV15 combines with J gene TRBJ2-3; 7 nucleotides line up with TRBD2. The CDR3 is 13 residues long. The junction had 5 bases not matched to a gene; V was cut back by 4 bases and J by 7 bases. Germline-derived CDR1 and CDR2 are LNHNV and YYDKDF (reference sequence). CDR3 sequence (DNA): TGTGCCACCAGCATTGGGACTATGAATACGCAGTATTTT. It specifies CATSIGTMNTQYF.

CDR3 bases: TGTGCCAGCTCTCAACGACAGGGGACGAACACCGGGGAGCTGTTTTTT. Translated, it gives CASSQRQGTNTGELFF. This chain connects TRBV18 to TRBJ2-2; 8 positions match TRBD1. The V gene's germline CDR1 is KGHSH and CDR2 LQKENI. The CDR3 has 16 residues. Germline trimming cut 6 bases from V and 0 bases from J; bases unmatched to any gene: 6.

J is TRBJ1-1 and V is TRBV7-9, with TRBD1 matching over 8 bases. The CDR3 covers 14 residues. The trim removed 5 bases at V and 6 bases at J, leaving 8 bases unmatched. Germline V gene data show CDR1 as SEHNR and CDR2 as FQNEAQ (reference sequence). The CDR3 region is CASSLPGQAAEAFF. The CDR3 nucleotides read TGTGCCAGCAGCCTACCGGGACAGGCGGCTGAAGCTTTCTTT.

The V call is TRBV5-1, the J call TRBJ2-7; D is unclear. V lost 0 bases and J lost 0, with 7 bases in between. There are 14 residues in the CDR3. CDR1 is SGHRS, CDR2 YFSETQ, per germline. CDR3 DNA sequence: TGCGCCAGCAGCTTGGCCATCCCCTCCTACGAGCAGTACTTC. It yields the protein CASSLAIPSYEQYF. Full variable domain (rest looked up from reference TRBV5-1 and TRBJ2-7): KAGVTQTPRYLIKTRGQQVTLSCSPISGHRSVSWYQQTPGQGLQFLFEYFSETQRNKGNFPGRFSGRQFSNSRSEMNVSTLELGDSALYLCASSLAIPSYEQYFGPGTRLTVT.

The rearrangement links TRBV19 to TRBJ2-1, with D perhaps matching TRBD1 (5 bases). The V and J ends lost 5 bases and 7 bases respectively, with 9 bases between them. Germline CDR1 and CDR2: LNHDA and SQIVND (reference sequence). The CDR3 totals 12 residues. The DNA for the CDR3 is TGTGCCAGTAGTTCCCGACAGAATGAGCAGTTCTTC. Translating it yields CASSSRQNEQFF.

This chain joins TRBV7-3 and TRBJ1-1; D is unclear. The germline V and J ends were trimmed by 5 bases and 2 bases, with 12 bases remaining between them. The CDR3 has 14 amino acids. Germline CDR1 SGHTA, CDR2 FQGTGA. The CDR3 here is CASSRGSSNTEAFF. The CDR3, as DNA: TGTGCCAGCAGCCGCGGGTCCAGTAACACTGAAGCTTTCTTT.

V usage is TRBV2 and J usage is TRBJ2-1, with 7 bases that match TRBD1. The germline CDR1 and CDR2 sequences are SNHLY and FYNNEI. This CDR3 has 17 amino acids. Unmatched junction bases numbered 8, after V lost 3 bases and J lost 0 bases. CDR3 sequence reads: CASSDPGTVSSYNEQFF. In nucleotides, the CDR3 is TGTGCCAGCAGTGACCCCGGGACAGTAAGCTCCTACAATGAGCAGTTCTTC.

The CDR3: CASSFNSYEQYF. DNA for the CDR3: TGCGCCAGCAGCTTTAACTCCTACGAGCAGTACTTC. The gene calls are TRBV5-1 and TRBJ2-7; D is undetermined. Between the trimmed V and J ends, which lost 2 bases and 0 bases, there was a span of 3 bases. This CDR3 has 12 amino acids. CDR1 and CDR2 (germline): SGHRS, YFSETQ.

This chain uses TRBV28 with TRBJ2-7; 9 bases are shared with TRBD1. CDR3 length: 15 amino acids. V lost 6 bases to trimming and J lost 1 base; unmatched junction nucleotides: 7. Germline-derived CDR1 and CDR2 are MDHEN and SYDVKM. CDR3 bases: TGTGCCAGCAGCACTCAAGGGACAGGGTCCTACGAGCAGTACTTC. Translating gives CASSTQGTGSYEQYF. Based on the CDR3 plus reference TRBV28 and TRBJ2-7, the full variable domain is DVKVTQSSRYLVKRTGEKVFLECVQDMDHENMFWYRQDPGLGLRLIYFSYDVKMKEKGDIPEGYSVSREKKERFSLILESASTNQTSMYLCASSTQGTGSYEQYFGPGTRLTVT.

J is TRBJ2-7 and V is TRBV27, with TRBD1 as a possible D gene (6 bases). The CDR3 covers 11 residues. Germline V gene sequence: CDR1 MNHEY, CDR2 SMNVEV (reference sequence). V was cut by 5 bases and J by 4 bases, with 6 bases left in between. The CDR3 spells CASSQGYEQYF. As DNA, the CDR3 is TGTGCCAGCAGTCAGGGGTACGAGCAGTACTTC.